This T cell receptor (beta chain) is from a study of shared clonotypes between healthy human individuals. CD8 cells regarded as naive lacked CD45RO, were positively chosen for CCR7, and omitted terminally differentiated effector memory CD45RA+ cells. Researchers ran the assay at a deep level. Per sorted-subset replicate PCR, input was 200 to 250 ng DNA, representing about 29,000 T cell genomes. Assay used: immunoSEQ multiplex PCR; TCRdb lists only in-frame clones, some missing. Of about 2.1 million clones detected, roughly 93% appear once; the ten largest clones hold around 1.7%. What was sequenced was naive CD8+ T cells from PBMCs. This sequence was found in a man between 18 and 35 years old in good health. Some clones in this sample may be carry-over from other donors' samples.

The CDR3 DNA is TGTGCCAGCAGTGGGACAGGGGAAAGCAATCAGCCCCAGCATTTT. This codes for CASSGTGESNQPQHF. The gene calls are TRBV2 and TRBJ1-5; 9 bases agree with TRBD1. Per the germline V gene, CDR1 is SNHLY and CDR2 is FYNNEI. The CDR3 consists of 15 residues. The V segment lost 4 bases and the J segment 1 base; nucleotides outside the gene matches: 2.